One sample yielded the 9 T cell receptor beta chains listed below, sequenced in a study of shared T cell receptors in the human thymus. Repertoires were generated with immunoSEQ multiplex PCR, while TCRdb's copy carries only in-frame clones and drops some. Among about 610,000 clones listed, around 87% were seen once. In addition, the sample was reused for a study of human thymus T cells.

The source material was thymocytes. The receptors stem from a boy in the first two years of life with a congenital heart defect.

The rearrangement uses TRBV7-2 and TRBJ2-7; D is unclear. Germline CDR1 is SGHTA and CDR2 is FQGNSA. CDR3 length equals 16 residues. V lost 4 bases, J lost 1 base, and 17 bases lay in between. CDR3 loop: CASSSPRQGWSYEQYF. CDR3 DNA sequence: TGTGCCAGCAGCTCCCCCCGACAAGGCTGGTCCTACGAGCAGTACTTC.

The chain is built from TRBV4-2 and TRBJ1-5; 7 bases agree with TRBD1. Losses at the gene ends were 3 bases for V and 1 base for J; bases not matched to a gene: 6. The CDR3 runs to 16 residues. CDR1 is LGHNA and CDR2 is YNFKEQ in the germline V gene. The CDR3 loop reads CASSQPTGASNQPQHF. As DNA, the CDR3 is TGTGCCAGCAGCCAGCCAACAGGGGCCAGCAATCAGCCCCAGCATTTT.

The V and J genes are TRBV4-1 and TRBJ1-5; 10 nucleotides match TRBD1. From germline, CDR1 is MGHRA and CDR2 YSYEKL. This CDR3 has 15 amino acids. V lost 1 base and J lost 9; bases outside the gene matches: 6. The DNA for the CDR3 is TGCGCCAGCAGCCAAGGGGACAGGGGCCCAGGGCCCCAGCATTTT. Translation gives CASSQGDRGPGPQHF.

The chain recombines TRBV27 with TRBJ1-5, with 10 bases identical to TRBD1. The V gene end was trimmed by 5 bases and the J gene end by 1 base; junction bases not matched to a gene: 5. Germline V gives CDR1 MNHEY, CDR2 SMNVEV (reference sequence). The CDR3 is 16 residues long. CDR3 sequence: CASSKRTGGSNQPQHF. CDR3 bases: TGTGCCAGCAGTAAGCGGACAGGGGGGAGCAATCAGCCCCAGCATTTT.

The chain carries TRBV5-4 and TRBJ1-1, with D tentatively TRBD1 (5 bases). The CDR3 is 16 amino acids. Germline CDR1 is SGHNT and CDR2 is YYREEE (reference sequence). Trimming left V 5 bases short and J 6 bases short, with 23 bases between. The CDR3 sequence is CASSHCGGRRFPEAFF. In nucleotides, the CDR3 is TGTGCCAGCAGTCATTGCGGGGGGAGAAGGTTCCCTGAAGCTTTCTTT.

This rearrangement joins TRBV9 to TRBJ2-7; D gene uncertain. Trimming took off 4 bases at V and 0 bases at J, with 8 bases between the two ends. Germline loops: CDR1 SGDLS, CDR2 YYNGEE. The CDR3 covers 13 residues. The CDR3 reads CASSPTGSYEQYF. The CDR3 region has the DNA TGTGCCAGCAGCCCCACGGGCTCCTACGAGCAGTACTTC.

The V call is TRBV7-9, the J call TRBJ2-1; D perhaps matches TRBD2 (6 bases). CDR3 length: 16 residues. V shed 6 bases and J shed 4 bases, with 19 bases lying between them. The germline gives CDR1 SEHNR, CDR2 FQNEAQ (reference sequence). The CDR3 sequence is CASRVLAAPPYNEQFF. The DNA of the CDR3 is TGTGCCAGCAGGGTGTTAGCGGCCCCTCCTTACAATGAGCAGTTCTTC.

The chain employs TRBV4-2 and TRBJ2-6, with D tentatively TRBD2 (5 bases). Germline V gives CDR1 LGHNA, CDR2 YNFKEQ. This CDR3 contains 16 residues. Trimming left V 0 bases short and J 1 base short, with 7 bases between. The CDR3 coding sequence is TGTGCCAGCAGCCAAGAAAGAGGGTCTGGGGCCAACGTCCTGACTTTC. Translating it yields CASSQERGSGANVLTF.

This chain links TRBV27 with TRBJ1-2, with 7 bases aligning to TRBD1. Losses at the gene ends were 6 bases for V and 6 bases for J; bases not matched to a gene: 10. The germline V gene has CDR1 MNHEY and CDR2 SMNVEV (reference sequence). There are 14 residues in the CDR3. The CDR3 sequence: CASSPDRVGNGYTF. The DNA of the CDR3 is TGTGCCAGCAGCCCCGACAGGGTGGGGAATGGCTACACCTTC.